Listed here is a single T cell receptor beta chain. Its specificity is unknown. This sample is part of a study of cytomegalovirus exposure and HLA in healthy donors. General study results and limits: A later analysis linked a missense DCLRE1C variant to TCR beta V- and J-gene trimming.

PCR involved 60 Vbeta and 13 Jbeta primers. Repertoires were generated with immunoSEQ multiplex PCR, while TCRdb's copy carries only in-frame clones and drops some. The repertoire holds around 120,000 clones, with about 83% as singletons. V lost 0 bases and J lost 8; bases outside the gene matches: 5. This CDR3 has 16 amino acids. CDR1 SGHRS and CDR2 YFSETQ come from the germline V gene. V gene TRBV5-1 combines with J gene TRBJ2-1; 13 nucleotides align to TRBD2. Sequenced material: PBMCs. This clonotype was sampled from a female donor in good health and CMV-seropositive. CDR3 amino acids: CASSLGLAGGKDEQFF. For the CDR3, the DNA is TGCGCCAGCAGCTTGGGACTAGCGGGGGGCAAGGATGAGCAGTTCTTC.